The 26 T cell receptor beta chains reported below all come from one sample, sequenced in a study of cytomegalovirus exposure and HLA in healthy donors. The primer mix had 60 Vbeta and 13 Jbeta primers. Clones were read by immunoSEQ multiplex PCR, and TCRdb kept only the in-frame ones, dropping some. The sample carries about 130,000 clones, less than 80% recorded once. Sequencing was performed on PBMCs. Source of these receptors: a man in his forties or fifties in good health and CMV-seropositive.

The chain is built from TRBV27 and TRBJ1-4, with 12 positions matching TRBD1. The V gene end was trimmed by 4 bases and the J gene end by 3 bases; junction bases not matched to a gene: 12. The CDR3 is made up of 19 amino acids. In germline, CDR1 is MNHEY, CDR2 SMNVEV (reference sequence). The CDR3, as DNA: TGTGCCAGCAGTTCCCGACCCGGGACAGGGGGCTTTGCTAATGAAAAACTGTTTTTT. It yields the protein CASSSRPGTGGFANEKLFF.

The V gene is TRBV19, the J gene TRBJ1-1; no clear D gene. Per the germline V gene, CDR1 is LNHDA and CDR2 is SQIVND (reference sequence). The V end lost 4 bases, the J end lost 1 base, and 10 bases lay between the germline ends. This CDR3 spans 14 amino acids. As DNA, the CDR3 is TGTGCCAGTAGTACAACTCCAGGGAACACTGAAGCTTTCTTT. Its translation is CASSTTPGNTEAFF.

This clone was detected only once. The chain couples TRBV11-3 to TRBJ2-3; 9 bases align to TRBD1. V lost 4 bases to trimming and J lost 8 bases; unmatched junction nucleotides: 7. Germline V gene lookup returns CDR1 SGHNT and CDR2 YENEEA. The CDR3 totals 14 residues. CDR3 DNA sequence: TGTGCCAGCAGCTGGGGACAGGGCCAGGGTACGCAGTATTTT. Its translation: CASSWGQGQGTQYF.

This sequence joins TRBV5-1 and TRBJ2-3, with TRBD2 matching 11 bases. Germline-derived CDR1 and CDR2 are SGHRS and YFSETQ. The CDR3 covers 16 residues. V lost 4 bases to trimming and J lost 8 bases; unmatched junction nucleotides: 12. This CDR3 is CASSPQSSGRARTQYF. CDR3 DNA sequence: TGCGCCAGCAGCCCGCAGAGTAGCGGGAGGGCCCGTACGCAGTATTTT. Full variable domain (remainder filled in from reference TRBV5-1 and TRBJ2-3): KAGVTQTPRYLIKTRGQQVTLSCSPISGHRSVSWYQQTPGQGLQFLFEYFSETQRNKGNFPGRFSGRQFSNSRSEMNVSTLELGDSALYLCASSPQSSGRARTQYFGPGTRLTVL.

This sequence joins TRBV6-5 and TRBJ2-7, with 8 positions matching TRBD1. CDR1 and CDR2 (germline): MNHEY, SVGAGI. The CDR3 has 14 amino acids. The junction had 6 bases not matched to a gene; V was cut back by 6 bases and J by 2 bases. The CDR3 nucleotides read TGTGCCAGCAGGAGGACAGGGTCAACCTACGAGCAGTACTTC. Translating it yields CASRRTGSTYEQYF.

The chain uses TRBV7-2 and TRBJ2-1; TRBD2 matches at 12 bases. After removal of 5 bases from V and 5 bases from J, the junction contained 10 bases not matched to a gene. Germline V lookup: CDR1 SGHTA, CDR2 FQGNSA. The CDR3 totals 17 residues. CDR3: CASSPYSTSGGNNEQFF. The DNA of the CDR3 is TGTGCCAGCAGCCCCTACTCGACTAGCGGGGGAAACAATGAGCAGTTCTTC.

The rearrangement uses TRBV4-2 and TRBJ2-5; TRBD1 agrees at 8 bases. The better agreement between TRBJ2-7 and the DNA end casts doubt on the J call. The germline V gene has CDR1 LGHNA and CDR2 YNFKEQ. The CDR3 length is 14 residues. The chain's CDR3 is CASSQADREDEQYF. The CDR3 nucleotides read TGTGCCAGCAGCCAAGCGGACAGGGAGGACGAGCAGTACTTC.

This chain uses TRBV19 with TRBJ2-7; 10 bases fit TRBD1. V was clipped by 1 base and J by 5 bases; unmatched bases: 11. CDR1 and CDR2 from the germline V gene are LNHDA and SQIVND (reference sequence). This CDR3 has 17 amino acids. The CDR3 loop reads CASSIGSRDRGQHEQYF. For the CDR3, the DNA is TGTGCCAGTAGTATAGGGTCCCGGGACAGGGGCCAGCACGAGCAGTACTTC.

This chain connects TRBV2 to TRBJ1-1, with TRBD1 identical over 9 bases. V lost 6 bases and J lost 4; bases outside the gene matches: 0. CDR1 and CDR2 (germline): SNHLY, FYNNEI. The CDR3 covers 12 residues. The CDR3 DNA is TGTGCCAGCAGGACAGGGGGCACTGAAGCTTTCTTT. It specifies CASRTGGTEAFF. The full variable domain, with the rest looked up from reference TRBV2 and TRBJ1-1, is EPEVTQTPSHQVTQMGQEVILRCVPISNHLYFYWYRQILGQKVEFLVSFYNNEISEKSEIFDDQFSVERPDGSNFTLKIRSTKLEDSAMYFCASRTGGTEAFFGQGTRLTVV.

This chain uses TRBV27 with TRBJ1-2; TRBD1 matches 9 bases. V gave up 6 bases and J gave up 6 bases; unmatched junction bases: 5. Looked up from germline, CDR1 is MNHEY and CDR2 is SMNVEV (reference sequence). The CDR3 has 13 residues. This CDR3 reads CASSLQGADGYTF. CDR3 nucleotides: TGTGCCAGCAGCCTACAGGGGGCTGATGGCTACACCTTC.

This clone was counted only a few times. The chain employs TRBV7-5 and TRBJ2-2; the D segment call TRBD2 is taken from the table without a DNA check. TRBV7-5 is a listed pseudogene. The CDR3 consists of 15 residues. The CDR3 bases are TGTGCCCCCGCCGGGACTCCCACCAACACCGGGGAGCTGTTTTTT. Protein sequence: CAPAGTPTNTGELFF.

V is TRBV30 and J is TRBJ2-7; TRBD1 matches at 9 bases. CDR1 GTSNPN and CDR2 SVGIG come from the germline V gene (reference sequence). The CDR3 runs 15 residues. V trimming: 3 bases; J trimming: 3 bases; junction bases outside the gene matches: 9. CDR3 region: CAWRGQGALHYEQYF. The CDR3 DNA sequence: TGTGCCTGGAGGGGACAGGGAGCTCTTCACTACGAGCAGTACTTC.

The count of this clone is one. The V and J genes are TRBV5-8 and TRBJ1-3, with 8 nucleotides matching TRBD1. The CDR3 has 14 amino acids. Germline CDR1 reads SGHTS; CDR2 reads YDEGEE. V lost 4 bases to trimming and J lost 1 base; unmatched junction nucleotides: 1. The CDR3 region is CASSRQGSGNTIYF. The DNA of the CDR3 is TGTGCCAGCAGCCGACAGGGGTCTGGAAACACCATATATTTT.

This chain links TRBV28 with TRBJ1-4; TRBD1 matches 10 bases. J lost 8 bases, V lost 5 bases, and 8 bases had no gene match. CDR3 length: 15 residues. Germline V gene data show CDR1 as MDHEN and CDR2 as SYDVKM. CDR3 residues: CASSPRTGGEEKLFF. DNA for the CDR3: TGTGCCAGCAGTCCCCGGACAGGGGGGGAAGAAAAACTGTTTTTT.

The chain employs TRBV2 and TRBJ2-1, with 7 bases that match TRBD2. The trim removed 5 bases at V and 4 bases at J, leaving 11 bases unmatched. The CDR3 covers 16 residues. Germline values: CDR1 SNHLY, CDR2 FYNNEI. The CDR3 loop is CASSQIGGTTYNEQFF. The DNA of the CDR3 is TGTGCCAGCAGTCAGATTGGAGGGACTACGTACAATGAGCAGTTCTTC.

V gene TRBV21-1 combines with J gene TRBJ2-7; the table assigns TRBD2, which was not confirmed against the DNA. TRBV21-1 is assigned pseudogene status. This CDR3 region has 18 residues. In DNA, the CDR3 is TGTGCCAGCAGCAAAGCTACCCCCCTTGGCGGTGGGACTTACGAGCAGTACTTC. It encodes CASSKATPLGGGTYEQYF.

This rearrangement joins TRBV28 to TRBJ2-2; D is perhaps TRBD1 (6 bases). This CDR3 has 14 amino acids. V was clipped by 10 bases and J by 1 base, with 13 bases between them. Germline V gene sequence: CDR1 MDHEN, CDR2 SYDVKM. CDR3 coding DNA: TGTGCCACCTTGGGGGCAGGGAACACCGGGGAGCTGTTTTTT. It is translated as CATLGAGNTGELFF.

The genes are TRBV19 and TRBJ2-1, with a tentative D call TRBD2 (7 bases). Germline V gene lookup returns CDR1 LNHDA and CDR2 SQIVND (reference sequence). The CDR3 is made up of 14 amino acids. With 4 bases removed from V and 6 bases from J, the gap between germline ends came to 13 bases. CDR3 sequence reads: CASSRGGGPNEQFF. For the CDR3, the DNA is TGTGCCAGTAGTAGAGGGGGGGGCCCCAATGAGCAGTTCTTC.

This chain joins TRBV6-5 and TRBJ2-3; possibly TRBD1 for D (5 bases). Trimming stripped 2 bases from V and 11 bases from J, with 17 bases between. The CDR3 covers 14 residues. Germline V lookup: CDR1 MNHEY, CDR2 SVGAGI. The chain's CDR3 is CASSYEQGGLGQYF. The CDR3, as DNA: TGTGCCAGCAGTTACGAGCAGGGTGGTTTGGGGCAGTATTTT.

This chain joins TRBV28 and TRBJ1-2; 10 bases match TRBD1. V gave up 3 bases and J gave up 5 bases; unmatched junction bases: 3. The germline V gene encodes CDR1 MDHEN and CDR2 SYDVKM. This CDR3 is built from 14 residues. The CDR3 sequence is CASSFGDRGYGYTF. CDR3 DNA sequence: TGTGCCAGCAGTTTTGGGGACAGGGGTTATGGCTACACCTTC.

This clone was counted a few times. V is TRBV2 and J is TRBJ1-5; 8 bases are a match to TRBD1. The CDR3 has 14 amino acids. The germline V gene encodes CDR1 SNHLY and CDR2 FYNNEI. V was clipped by 6 bases and J by 7 bases; unmatched bases: 8. As DNA, the CDR3 is TGTGCCAGCAGAGATGGACAGGGTGAACAGCCCCAGCATTTT. This sequence encodes CASRDGQGEQPQHF.

This clone was seen only a few times. V and J are TRBV7-8 and TRBJ2-7, with TRBD2 identical over 7 bases. Germline CDR1 and CDR2: SGHVS and FQNEAQ. V dropped 2 bases and J dropped 3; count of bases not matched to a gene: 1. This CDR3 spans 13 amino acids. Here the CDR3 DNA reads TGTGCCAGCAGCTTAAGCGGGGACTACGAGCAGTACTTC. Amino acid sequence: CASSLSGDYEQYF.

The rearrangement uses TRBV11-2 and TRBJ2-5; tentative D call: TRBD1 (5 bases). Per germline, CDR1 SGHAT and CDR2 FQNNGV. This CDR3 region has 16 residues. The V end lost 5 bases, the J end lost 5 bases, and 21 bases lay between the germline ends. CDR3 sequence (DNA): TGTGCCAGCAGCCCGACTCAGGGTGGAGCGCGGGAGACCCAGTACTTC. This encodes CASSPTQGGARETQYF.

This chain connects TRBV6-5 to TRBJ2-1, with TRBD2 identical over 7 bases. This CDR3 contains 14 residues. Germline trimming cut 2 bases from V and 9 bases from J; bases unmatched to any gene: 7. Germline V lookup: CDR1 MNHEY, CDR2 SVGAGI. This CDR3 is CASSYPGVAGEQFF. CDR3 DNA: TGTGCCAGCAGTTACCCCGGGGTAGCGGGTGAGCAGTTCTTC.

This clone was seen more than once but under ten times. This rearrangement joins TRBV5-1 to TRBJ2-3; D is possibly TRBD2 (7 bases). The CDR3 is 15 amino acids. The V and J ends lost 4 bases and 3 bases respectively, with 15 bases between them. The germline V gene has CDR1 SGHRS and CDR2 YFSETQ. The CDR3 region is CASSGGAGETDTQYF. In DNA form, the CDR3 reads TGCGCCAGCAGCGGGGGGGCGGGAGAAACAGATACGCAGTATTTT.

CDR3 in DNA: TGCGCCAGCAGCCCCCTAGGGGAGGGAGGAGCTTTCTTT. Translation: CASSPLGEGGAFF. The chain uses TRBV5-1 and TRBJ1-1; the D gene is possibly TRBD1 (5 bases). Germline V gene sequence: CDR1 SGHRS, CDR2 YFSETQ. The CDR3 length is 13 residues. The V and J ends lost 4 bases and 10 bases respectively, with 17 bases between them. Variable domain in full (rest from reference TRBV5-1 and TRBJ1-1): KAGVTQTPRYLIKTRGQQVTLSCSPISGHRSVSWYQQTPGQGLQFLFEYFSETQRNKGNFPGRFSGRQFSNSRSEMNVSTLELGDSALYLCASSPLGEGGAFFGQGTRLTVV.